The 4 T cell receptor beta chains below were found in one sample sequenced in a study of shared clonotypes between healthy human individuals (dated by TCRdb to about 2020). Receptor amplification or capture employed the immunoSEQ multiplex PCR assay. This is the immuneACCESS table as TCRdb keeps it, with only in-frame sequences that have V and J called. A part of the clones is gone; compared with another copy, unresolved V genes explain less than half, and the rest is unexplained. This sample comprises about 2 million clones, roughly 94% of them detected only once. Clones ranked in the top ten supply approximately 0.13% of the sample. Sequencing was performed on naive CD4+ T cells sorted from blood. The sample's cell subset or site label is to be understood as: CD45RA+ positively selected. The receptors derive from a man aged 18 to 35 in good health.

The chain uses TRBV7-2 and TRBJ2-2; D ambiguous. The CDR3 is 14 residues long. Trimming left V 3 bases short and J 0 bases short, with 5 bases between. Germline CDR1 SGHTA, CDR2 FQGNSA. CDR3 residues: CASSFLANTGELFF. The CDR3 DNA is TGTGCCAGCAGCTTTCTGGCGAACACCGGGGAGCTGTTTTTT.

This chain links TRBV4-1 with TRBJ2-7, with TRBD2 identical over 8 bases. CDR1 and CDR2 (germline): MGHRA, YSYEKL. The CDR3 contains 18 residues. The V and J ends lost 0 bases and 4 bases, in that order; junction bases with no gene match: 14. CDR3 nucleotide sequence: TGCGCCAGCAGCCAAGAAGCCCCCTCGAGCGGGAGTACATACGAGCAGTACTTC. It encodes CASSQEAPSSGSTYEQYF.

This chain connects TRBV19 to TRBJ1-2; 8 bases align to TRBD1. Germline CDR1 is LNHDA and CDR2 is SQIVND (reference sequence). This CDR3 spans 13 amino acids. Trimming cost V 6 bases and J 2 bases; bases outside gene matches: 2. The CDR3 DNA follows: TGTGCCAGTAGACACAGGGGGAACTATGGCTACACCTTC. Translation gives CASRHRGNYGYTF.

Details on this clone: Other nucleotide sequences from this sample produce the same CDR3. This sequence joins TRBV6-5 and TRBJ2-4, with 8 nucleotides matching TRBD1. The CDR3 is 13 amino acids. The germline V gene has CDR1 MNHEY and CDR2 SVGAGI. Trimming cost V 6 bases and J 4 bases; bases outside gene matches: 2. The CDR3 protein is CASRGTGKNIQYF. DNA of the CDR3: TGTGCCAGCAGGGGGACAGGAAAAAACATTCAGTACTTC.